This T cell receptor beta chain was profiled in a study of OX40 agonist ivuxolimab in advanced cancers. Study information: Dose-escalation subjects each had hepatocellular carcinoma, melanoma, renal cell or head and neck cancer. Past anti-PD-1, anti-PD-L1 or anti-CTLA-4 therapy was accepted, and approximately 40% had received some. Partial responses were achieved by three patients, of whom one had hepatocellular carcinoma and two had cutaneous melanoma. General study points: Normalized expansion of T-cell clones was also low for some nonresponders.

In regard to this clone: Its target is unknown.

The length of the CDR3 is 15 residues. The V gene's germline CDR1 is SQVTM and CDR2 ANQGSEA. V lost 3 bases and J 0 bases, leaving 12 bases between the germline ends. Generated by immunoSEQ multiplex PCR, the TCRdb table keeps only in-frame clones and is missing some. Among about 38,000 clones listed, roughly 80% were seen once. This clonotype was obtained from an adult with an advanced solid tumor such as melanoma, head and neck, liver or kidney cancer. The sequences come from CD4+ or CD8+ T cells sorted from blood, collected in a trial of the OX40 agonist ivuxolimab. The chain uses TRBV29-1 and TRBJ2-1, with D unresolved. The CDR3 here is CSVDSARGSYNEQFF. CDR3 bases: TGCAGCGTTGACAGCGCTCGTGGCTCCTACAATGAGCAGTTCTTC.